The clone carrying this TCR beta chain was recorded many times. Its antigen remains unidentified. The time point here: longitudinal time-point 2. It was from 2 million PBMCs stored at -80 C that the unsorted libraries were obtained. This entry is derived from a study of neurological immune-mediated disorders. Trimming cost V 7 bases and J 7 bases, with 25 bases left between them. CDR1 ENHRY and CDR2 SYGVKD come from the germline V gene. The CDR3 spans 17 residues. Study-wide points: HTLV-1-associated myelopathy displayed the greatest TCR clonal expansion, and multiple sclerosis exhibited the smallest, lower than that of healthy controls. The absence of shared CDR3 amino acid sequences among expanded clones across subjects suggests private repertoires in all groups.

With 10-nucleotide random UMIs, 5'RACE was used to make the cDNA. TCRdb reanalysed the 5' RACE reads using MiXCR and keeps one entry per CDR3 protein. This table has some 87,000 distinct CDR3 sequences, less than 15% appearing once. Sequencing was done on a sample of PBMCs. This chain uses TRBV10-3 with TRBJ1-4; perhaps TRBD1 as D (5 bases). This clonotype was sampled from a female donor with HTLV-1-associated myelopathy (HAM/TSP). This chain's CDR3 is CAITGGLPSLNSEKLFF. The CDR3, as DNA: TGTGCCATCACGGGGGGACTTCCCTCCCTAAATTCTGAAAAACTGTTTTTT.